These T cell receptor beta chains were read from a single sample in a study of HIV-infected patients and healthy controls. TCRdb fed the 5' RACE reads into MiXCR, producing one record per CDR3 protein. The sample yields some 10,000 distinct CDR3 sequences, roughly 7% seen once. The sequencing here drew on blood, taken before antiretroviral therapy. The receptors shown here come from an adult with HIV infection. The CDR3 runs from the conserved cysteine through the conserved F or W. A D gene is named only where the DNA matches it firmly. Clone size is not always given. Where it is, it says once, few, many or a class for expanded clones.

v_call,j_call,d_call,clone_size,cdr3_aa,cdr3_nt
TRBV2,TRBJ2-5,TRBD2,many,CATGGTEETQYF,TGTGCCACGGGGGGGACGGAAGAGACCCAGTACTTC
TRBV28,TRBJ2-7,TRBD2,.,CASSLERGLSYEQYF,TGTGCCAGCAGTTTGGAGCGGGGCCTATCCTACGAGCAGTACTTC
TRBV4-2,TRBJ1-2,.,many,CASSQAQGTYDGYTF,TGTGCCAGCAGCCAAGCCCAGGGGACTTATGATGGCTACACCTTC
TRBV27,TRBJ2-1,.,many,CASSLAPRNEQFF,TGTGCCAGCAGTTTAGCCCCCCGAAATGAGCAGTTCTTC
TRBV12-5,TRBJ2-3,.,many,CASGLGQDANTDTQYF,TGTGCTAGTGGTTTGGGACAGGACGCTAACACAGATACGCAGTATTTT
TRBV6-5,TRBJ1-4,.,many,CASRPAGTTNEKLFF,TGTGCCAGCAGACCCGCCGGGACAACTAATGAAAAACTGTTTTTT
TRBV7-2,TRBJ1-4,.,.,CASSFGDTTIEKLFF,TGTGCCAGCAGCTTTGGCGACACTACCATTGAAAAACTGTTTTTT
TRBV25-1,TRBJ2-3,.,many,CASSEVGGIDTQYF,TGTGCCAGCAGTGAAGTTGGAGGGATAGATACGCAGTATTTT
TRBV7-9,TRBJ1-2,.,many,CASSLASLTYGYTF,TGTGCCAGCAGCTTAGCGAGCCTCACCTATGGCTACACCTTC
TRBV7-9,TRBJ2-4,.,many,CATDLKNIQYF,TGTGCCACCGACCTCAAAAACATTCAGTACTTC
TRBV6-5,TRBJ1-2,.,many,CASSYSPQRGYTF,TGTGCCAGCAGTTACTCTCCGCAGAGAGGCTACACCTTC
TRBV20-1,TRBJ1-5,.,many,CSARGSDWGNQPQHF,TGCAGTGCTAGGGGAAGTGACTGGGGCAATCAGCCCCAGCATTTT
TRBV20-1,TRBJ1-5,TRBD1,medium-sized,CSAKDRGRPDNQPQHF,TGCAGTGCAAAGGACAGGGGGCGGCCTGACAATCAGCCCCAGCATTTT
TRBV7-2,TRBJ2-1,TRBD1,many,CASSFRQGRYNEQFF,TGTGCCAGCAGCTTTAGACAGGGACGATACAATGAGCAGTTCTTC
TRBV5-8,TRBJ1-4,.,many,CASSLGDDRTNEKLFF,TGTGCCAGCAGCTTGGGGGATGACAGAACTAATGAAAAACTGTTTTTT
TRBV5-4,TRBJ1-2,.,many,CASSLAWGQNYGYTF,TGTGCCAGCAGCTTGGCCTGGGGCCAGAACTATGGCTACACCTTC
TRBV5-1,TRBJ2-2,.,many,CASSLVVENTGELFF,TGCGCCAGCAGCTTGGTTGTGGAGAACACCGGGGAGCTGTTTTTT
TRBV2,TRBJ2-2,.,many,CASRLEWGETGELFF,TGTGCCAGCAGACTAGAATGGGGCGAGACCGGGGAGCTGTTTTTT
TRBV3-1,TRBJ2-4,.,medium-sized,CASSQAENIQYF,TGTGCCAGCAGCCAAGCGGAAAACATTCAGTACTTC
TRBV7-6,TRBJ2-1,.,many,CATSGMGYNEQFF,TGTGCCACCTCCGGGATGGGATACAATGAGCAGTTCTTC
TRBV14,TRBJ2-7,TRBD1,many,CASSHKGTGPYEQYF,TGTGCCAGCAGCCACAAAGGGACAGGGCCATACGAGCAGTACTTC
TRBV7-9,TRBJ2-1,.,.,CASSLEVESSYNEQFF,TGTGCCAGCAGCTTAGAGGTGGAAAGTTCCTACAATGAGCAGTTCTTC
TRBV5-6,TRBJ2-2,.,many,CASSFIFNTGELFF,TGTGCCAGCAGTTTTATTTTCAACACCGGGGAGCTGTTTTTT
TRBV12-3/TRBV12-4,TRBJ1-1,TRBD1,.,CASSGRQGKGFSGPTEAFF,TGTGCCAGCAGTGGTAGACAGGGAAAAGGCTTTTCAGGTCCCACTGAAGCTTTCTTT
TRBV7-2,TRBJ2-3,TRBD2,many,CASSPPGSGGTQYF,TGTGCCAGCAGCCCCCCGGGCAGCGGGGGTACGCAGTATTTT
TRBV29-1,TRBJ2-5,.,many,CSPRGETQYF,TGCAGCCCAAGGGGAGAGACCCAGTACTTC
TRBV6-5,TRBJ2-1,.,many,CASSYGSQTPYNEQFF,TGTGCCAGCAGTTATGGATCGCAAACACCCTACAATGAGCAGTTCTTC
TRBV5-1,TRBJ1-1,.,many,CASSLVGGTNTEAFF,TGCGCCAGCAGCTTGGTGGGGGGAACGAACACTGAAGCTTTCTTT
TRBV4-1,TRBJ2-7,.,many,CASSPGLQQLYEQYF,TGCGCCAGCAGCCCGGGACTCCAGCAACTTTACGAGCAGTACTTC
TRBV27,TRBJ2-5,TRBD2,many,CATRGLAGFGTQYF,TGTGCCACCAGGGGATTAGCGGGGTTTGGGACCCAGTACTTC